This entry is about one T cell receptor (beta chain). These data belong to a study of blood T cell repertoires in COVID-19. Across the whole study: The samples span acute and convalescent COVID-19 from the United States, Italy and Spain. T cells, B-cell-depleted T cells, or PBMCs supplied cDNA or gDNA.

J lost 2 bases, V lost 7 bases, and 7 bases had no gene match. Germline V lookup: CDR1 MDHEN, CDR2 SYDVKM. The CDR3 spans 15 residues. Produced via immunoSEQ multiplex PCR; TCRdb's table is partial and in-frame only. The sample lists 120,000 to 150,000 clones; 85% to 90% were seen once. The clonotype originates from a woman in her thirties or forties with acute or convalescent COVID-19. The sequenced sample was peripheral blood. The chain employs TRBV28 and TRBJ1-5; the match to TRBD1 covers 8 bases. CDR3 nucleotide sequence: TGTGCCAGCACCTCACCAGGGGGCGGCAATCAGCCCCAGCATTTT. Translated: CASTSPGGGNQPQHF. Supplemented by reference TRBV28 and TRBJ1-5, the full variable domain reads DVKVTQSSRYLVKRTGEKVFLECVQDMDHENMFWYRQDPGLGLRLIYFSYDVKMKEKGDIPEGYSVSREKKERFSLILESASTNQTSMYLCASTSPGGGNQPQHFGDGTRLSIL.